The T cell receptor (beta chain) under discussion was sequenced for a study of blood T cell repertoires in COVID-19. Across the whole study: From the United States, Italy and Spain came samples of acute and convalescent COVID-19. Sources were T cells, B-cell-depleted T cells, or PBMCs; the material itself was cDNA or gDNA.

The authors' processing: Amplification of reference gene primers was used by the study to estimate nucleated cell counts. The protocol was immunoSEQ multiplex PCR, while the TCRdb copy is restricted to in-frame clones and leaves out a portion. V, J and clone size were drawn from that table, and D and trimming were deduced from the DNA. The sample shows fewer than 45,000 clones, under 85% of them seen only once. Per germline, CDR1 SNHLY and CDR2 FYNNEI. CDR3 length: 11 amino acids. With 6 bases removed from V and 6 bases from J, the gap between germline ends came to 6 bases. The material sequenced was peripheral blood. The clonotype originates from a woman aged 80 or older with acute or convalescent COVID-19. The chain links TRBV2 to TRBJ2-1; D is unclear. The CDR3 DNA follows: TGTGCCAGCAGCCCCTTCAATGAGCAGTTCTTC. Its protein is CASSPFNEQFF.